This T cell receptor (beta chain) was retrieved from a study of tumor-infiltrating lymphocytes in localized non-small cell lung cancer (dated by TCRdb to the early 2020s). Regarding the complete study: Patients whose samples were collected after neoadjuvant chemotherapy, as well as both smokers and never-smokers and several histologies, were included in the cohort. Resected tumor tissue and uninvolved lung tissue described as non-adjacent to the tumor were contributed by each patient, with both tissues obtained from the same patient. TCR sequencing was one of several integrated assays, alongside flow cytometry, multiplex immunofluorescence, RNA-seq, exome sequencing and proteomics, applied to the same patients. In total, the ICON cohort consisted of 150 surgical patients with localized non-small cell lung cancer who had their tumors resected. A total of some 50 patients were included in the paired tumor versus uninvolved lung comparison of immunoSEQ T-cell fraction. What the authors observed across the whole study: The TCR-derived T-cell fraction showed no difference between the flow cytometry-defined immunotypes IM1 (good prognosis) and IM2 (poor prognosis). Because different pieces of the same tissue were used for different assays, technical variation could not be separated from intratumor heterogeneity. Consistent with immunofluorescence CD3 counts, TCRbeta sequencing supported greater T cell infiltration in tumors than in uninvolved lung tissue. Since assay coverage differed from patient to patient depending on how much tissue was available, TCR sequencing was done for only a subset of the cohort. Recurrence-free survival showed no association with tumor T-cell fraction measured by TCR sequencing (p = 0.61).

The CDR3 covers 15 residues, taking in both the cysteine and the phenylalanine. Solely the CDR3 DNA is kept, with 45 bases framed from the first base. The junction shows trimming of 6 bases on V and 14 bases on J, and the gene matches do not reach 16 bases of it. The germline V gene encodes CDR1 MDHEN and CDR2 SYDVKM. As to this clone: Its antigen remains undetermined. No much larger clonotype is one base removed from it; base qualities were not supplied.

The T-cell fraction in tumor and uninvolved lung tissue was provided by TCR sequencing with the immunoSEQ assay. Regarding the original processing steps: In the survival analysis, patients were divided into a high T-cell fraction group (upper tertile) and a low T-cell fraction group (lower two tertiles), and the two groups were compared using a log-rank test. A signed-rank test was used to test differences in T-cell fraction between paired tumor and uninvolved lung samples. TCRdb limited this immuneACCESS table to in-frame rearrangements with V and J called. A share of clones is missing; checked studies link under half to unresolved V genes, and the rest is unexplained. V, J and clone size reflect that table, while D and trimming were determined from the DNA. The sample yields several thousand clones; about 74% were counted once. The ten largest account for about 32% of the sample. ICON enrollment began in the first half of 2016, and the last patient was enrolled in 2018. From a subcohort of around 78 patients, fresh tumor and matched uninvolved tissue were collected for in-depth immune analyses, including TCR sequencing. No cell sorting was done, and TCR sequencing was instead run on DNA isolated from bulk tissue.

This chain joins TRBV28 to TRBJ1-6, with 7 bases in between that match TRBD1. The sequence was obtained from a human donor with non-small cell lung cancer. The sample consisted of lung tumor tissue. The CDR3 loop reads CASSRGTDGLGALHF. The bases are TGTGCCAGCAGCAGAGGGACAGATGGACTGGGAGCCCTCCACTTT.